A single T cell receptor beta chain is shown here with its context. One junction end does not reproduce the germline sequence, and a read error may be involved. Using a J-beta primer mix together with a sample-barcoded 5' primer, a second PCR was run for 7 to 11 cycles. TCRdb re-called the 5' RACE reads through MiXCR, storing one row per CDR3 protein. The profile shows about 670,000 distinct CDR3 sequences, over 40% of them singletons. This entry is derived from a study of blood T cells in healthy people across ages. The CDR3 runs 16 residues. Germline-derived CDR1 and CDR2 are MNHEY and SMNVEV (reference sequence).

Source material: blood. The chain employs TRBV27 and TRBJ2-3; TRBD1 or TRBD2 may be the D gene (5 bases each). This TCR was sampled from a man at least 80 years old in good health. In DNA, the CDR3 is TGTGCCGGCAGTTGGGACGCACGTACTAGCACAGATACGCAGTATTTT. It encodes CAGSWDARTSTDTQYF.